These 3 T cell receptor beta chains were sequenced from one sample in a study of shared clonotypes between healthy human individuals. Produced via immunoSEQ multiplex PCR; TCRdb's table is partial and in-frame only. Here the sample spans some 500,000 clones, roughly four fifths being singletons. Sequenced input: PBMCs. The receptors originated from a woman aged 40-49 years in good health. Some clones in this sample may be carry-over from other donors' samples.

This chain links TRBV7-3 with TRBJ2-7; TRBD1 or TRBD2 may be the D gene (5 bases each). The V end lost 3 bases, the J end lost 8 bases, and 14 bases lay between the germline ends. The CDR3 totals 13 residues. Per the germline V gene, CDR1 is SGHTA and CDR2 is FQGTGA. The CDR3 here is CASSFNRDQKQYF. The CDR3 nucleotides are TGTGCCAGCAGCTTTAATCGGGACCAAAAGCAGTACTTC.

A word on this clone: A read error may explain this, as a much larger clone is one base away. The CDR3 DNA reads as TGTGCCAGCAGGGGTAGCGGGAGGGTCTACGAGCAGCACTTC. This gives the protein CASRGSGRVYEQHF. The chain is built from TRBV28 and TRBJ2-7, with 11 bases lining up with TRBD2. CDR3 length: 14 residues. The germline gives CDR1 MDHEN, CDR2 SYDVKM.

The chain links TRBV2 to TRBJ2-3; TRBD2 matches 14 bases. Germline V lookup: CDR1 SNHLY, CDR2 FYNNEI. J gave up 6 bases and V 8 bases, and 1 base lay outside the gene matches. The CDR3 runs to 13 residues. CDR3 DNA sequence: TGTGCCAGCCGGACTAGCGGGAGGGATACGCAGTATTTT. It codes for CASRTSGRDTQYF.